Listed below are T cell receptor beta chains from one sample, sequenced in a study of PD-1 blockade in classical Hodgkin lymphoma. Profiling relied on immunoSEQ multiplex PCR, and the TCRdb table lists in-frame clones only, not all of them. The data contain tens of thousands of clones, 86% of them seen just once; the ten biggest clones take up roughly 0.48%. The specimen was CD4+ T cells from blood, collected before the fourth cycle of nivolumab. The receptors were sampled from a human donor with classical Hodgkin lymphoma. Both conserved end residues are part of each CDR3. The order of the fields is J gene, D gene, CDR3 length, V gene, clone size, CDR3 protein, CDR3 DNA. A D gene is named only where the DNA matches it firmly. The size field is filled for only some rows; it gives once, few, many or a size class.

TRBJ1-4	-	15	TRBV5-4	-	CASSARTATNEKLFF	TGTGCCAGCAGCGCGAGGACAGCAACTAATGAAAAACTGTTTTTT
TRBJ2-5	TRBD2	18	TRBV7-2	-	CASSSPRGRGVVGETQYF	TGTGCCAGCAGCTCCCCCCGCGGGAGGGGCGTGGTGGGGGAGACCCAGTACTTC
TRBJ2-5	-	14	TRBV5-1	-	CASSFRANQETQYF	TGCGCCAGCAGCTTTCGGGCCAACCAAGAGACCCAGTACTTC
TRBJ1-1	-	11	TRBV2	few	CASNGVDEAFF	TGTGCCAGCAATGGGGTGGATGAAGCTTTCTTT
TRBJ2-7	-	11	TRBV10-3	-	CAISAEGEQYF	TGTGCCATCAGTGCTGAGGGGGAGCAGTACTTC
TRBJ2-7	TRBD2	14	TRBV28	-	CASTPAGGPYEQYF	TGTGCCAGCACTCCAGCGGGAGGGCCTTACGAGCAGTACTTC
TRBJ1-4	TRBD1	15	TRBV10-3	-	CAISADRGVNEKLFF	TGTGCCATCAGTGCCGACAGGGGAGTTAATGAAAAACTGTTTTTT
TRBJ1-5	-	11	TRBV10-1	medium-sized	CASSDNQPQHF	TGCGCCAGCAGTGATAATCAGCCCCAGCATTTT
TRBJ1-5	-	11	TRBV20-1	-	CSASLNQPQHF	TGCAGTGCTAGCCTGAATCAGCCCCAGCATTTT
TRBJ1-2	TRBD1	15	TRBV4-1	-	CASSQDRGRGYGYTF	TGCGCCAGCAGCCAGGACAGGGGCAGGGGCTATGGCTACACCTTC
TRBJ2-6	TRBD2	17	TRBV5-4	-	CASSILAGASGANVLTF	TGTGCCAGCAGCATACTAGCGGGGGCCTCTGGGGCCAACGTCCTGACTTTC
TRBJ2-7	-	15	TRBV16	-	CASSPVRGEVSEQYF	TGTGCCAGCAGCCCGGTCAGGGGGGAGGTGAGCGAGCAGTACTTC
TRBJ1-5	TRBD1	13	TRBV18	-	CASSRQGNQPQHF	TGTGCCAGCTCAAGACAGGGGAATCAGCCCCAGCATTTT
TRBJ2-3	TRBD2	15	TRBV10-2	-	CASSPIAGLTDTQYF	TGCGCCAGCAGCCCAATAGCGGGGCTTACAGATACGCAGTATTTT
TRBJ2-1	-	14	TRBV11-1	-	CASSLVLAAPRQFF	TGTGCCAGCAGCTTAGTCTTAGCGGCCCCACGGCAGTTCTTC
TRBJ2-3	-	14	TRBV2	-	CASKRSWSTDTQYF	TGTGCCAGCAAGAGGTCCTGGAGCACAGATACGCAGTATTTT
TRBJ1-2	-	14	TRBV6-6	-	CASSPVRGARGYTF	TGTGCCAGCAGTCCCGTCCGAGGGGCGCGTGGCTACACCTTC
TRBJ2-3	-	14	TRBV6-1	-	CASSVRAGSYTQYF	TGTGCCAGCAGTGTTCGAGCGGGCAGTTATACGCAGTATTTT
TRBJ2-1	-	14	TRBV6-5	-	CASRGGFTDNEQFF	TGTGCCAGCAGGGGGGGCTTTACAGACAATGAGCAGTTCTTC
TRBJ2-1	TRBD1	16	TRBV15	-	CATSLNRGWMYNEQFF	TGTGCCACCAGTCTTAACAGGGGCTGGATGTACAATGAGCAGTTCTTC
TRBJ2-1	TRBD2	14	TRBV19	-	CASSMGLAYGEQFF	TGTGCCAGTAGTATGGGACTAGCCTACGGGGAGCAGTTCTTC
TRBJ1-3	-	12	TRBV6-1	-	CASTRGGNTIYF	TGTGCCAGCACGAGGGGGGGAAACACCATATATTTT
TRBJ2-3	TRBD2	14	TRBV7-9	once	CASSSRTSGETQYF	TGTGCCAGCAGCTCCCGGACTAGCGGGGAAACGCAGTATTTT
TRBJ2-7	TRBD1	11	TRBV20-1	-	CSAKTGIEQYF	TGCAGTGCCAAGACAGGGATCGAGCAGTACTTC
TRBJ1-2	-	13	TRBV9	-	CASSPGPGHGYTF	TGTGCCAGCAGCCCAGGTCCAGGGCATGGCTACACCTTC
TRBJ2-3	TRBD2	15	TRBV9	-	CASSVGEGITDTQYF	TGTGCCAGCAGCGTAGGGGAGGGAATCACAGATACGCAGTATTTT
TRBJ2-5	-	16	TRBV4-1	-	CASSHPLGAFLETQYF	TGCGCCAGCAGCCATCCTTTAGGGGCCTTCTTGGAGACCCAGTACTTC
TRBJ2-2	-	15	TRBV6-6	-	CASSSSDANTGELFF	TGTGCCAGCAGTTCTAGCGATGCGAACACCGGGGAGCTGTTTTTT